Shown below are 29 T cell receptor beta chains from a single sample sequenced in a study of CD8 T cells in ankylosing spondylitis. One entry per CDR3 protein results from TCRdb running MiXCR on the 5' RACE reads. The repertoire consists of 250,000 to 400,000 distinct CDR3 sequences, with approximately 10% occurring once and the leading ten covering about a tenth. Sequences were obtained from blood, either unsorted or a sorted T cell fraction (not recorded which). These receptors came from a female donor with ankylosing spondylitis or in good health (not recorded which).

This clonotype was detected ten times or more. The V call is TRBV7-2, the J call TRBJ2-3; D uncertain. CDR1 SGHTA and CDR2 FQGNSA come from the germline V gene. The V gene lost 4 bases and the J gene lost 3 bases, with 14 bases spanning the gap. The length of the CDR3 is 15 residues. The CDR3 DNA sequence: TGTGCCAGCAGCTCCGCCGTGGGCCGTACAGATACGCAGTATTTT. It yields the protein CASSSAVGRTDTQYF.

With respect to this clonotype: It may be a read error: a sequence one base away is much more abundant. The chain links TRBV27 to TRBJ1-6; 7 bases fit TRBD1. This CDR3 has 14 residues. Trimming cost V 8 bases and J 10 bases; bases outside gene matches: 11. Looked up from germline, CDR1 is MNHEY and CDR2 is SMNVEV (reference sequence). The CDR3 reads CASGRNRGDSPLHF. The CDR3, as DNA: TGTGCCAGCGGTCGGAACAGGGGAGACTCACCCCTCCACTTT.

There are many counts of this clonotype. This chain connects TRBV5-1 to TRBJ2-7; D unclear. Trimming pared 4 bases from V and 0 bases from J, leaving 5 bases between. The V gene's germline CDR1 is SGHRS and CDR2 YFSETQ. This CDR3 is 12 amino acids long. The CDR3, as DNA: TGCGCCAGCAGCCAAAGCTCCTACGAGCAGTACTTC. As protein: CASSQSSYEQYF.

V and J are TRBV23-1 and TRBJ2-3; D possibly corresponds to TRBD1 (5 bases). TRBV23-1 is an ORF, and what it does is uncertain. This CDR3 is built from 9 residues. Trimming took off 10 bases at V and 11 bases at J, with 10 bases between the two ends. CDR3 loop: CANWQGQYF. Here the CDR3 DNA reads TGCGCCAACTGGCAGGGGCAGTATTTT.

This clonotype was recorded at least ten times. The chain couples TRBV5-5 to TRBJ2-7; D ambiguous. CDR3 length: 18 residues. Germline V gives CDR1 SGHKS, CDR2 YYEKEE (reference sequence). The V and J ends lost 1 base and 3 bases respectively, with 23 bases between them. The CDR3 here is CASSLYSFPGRSDYEQYF. For the CDR3, the DNA is TGTGCCAGCAGCTTGTATTCGTTTCCGGGTAGATCTGACTACGAGCAGTACTTC.

This clonotype was counted at least ten times. The chain carries TRBV29-1 and TRBJ2-5; 12 nucleotides align to TRBD2. Losses at the gene ends were 7 bases for V and 4 bases for J; bases not matched to a gene: 10. The CDR3 has 15 amino acids. CDR1 is SQVTM and CDR2 is ANQGSEA in the germline V gene. CDR3 DNA: TGCAGCGCAATCTTAGCTAGCGGGAGGGGAGAGACCCAGTACTTC. It yields the protein CSAILASGRGETQYF.

This clonotype has just a few counts. This chain joins TRBV5-6 and TRBJ1-5; 10 nucleotides agree with TRBD1. V lost 4 bases to trimming and J lost 5 bases; unmatched junction nucleotides: 3. The CDR3 spans 14 residues. The germline V gene encodes CDR1 SGHDT and CDR2 YYEEEE. CDR3 sequence (DNA): TGTGCCAGCAGCCGGACAGGGGGGGATCAGCCCCAGCATTTT. Amino acids: CASSRTGGDQPQHF.

This clonotype occurred a few times. The CDR3 reads CASSLRRGLADYEQYF. In DNA form, the CDR3 reads TGTGCCAGCAGCTTACGGAGGGGGCTAGCGGATTACGAGCAGTACTTC. The chain joins TRBV7-8 to TRBJ2-7; the D call may be TRBD1 or TRBD2 (7 bases each). From germline, CDR1 is SGHVS and CDR2 FQNEAQ. The CDR3 length is 16 residues. Trimming removed 2 bases from V and 4 bases from J, with 18 bases in between.

This clonotype has at least ten counts. V is TRBV6-2 or TRBV6-3 and J is TRBJ1-2, with TRBD1 as a possible D gene (6 bases). V was cut by 5 bases and J by 8 bases, with 12 bases left in between. The CDR3 is 12 amino acids. CDR1 and CDR2 (germline): MNHEY, SVGEGT. The CDR3 here is CASSQQGGGYTF. For the CDR3, the DNA is TGTGCCAGCAGTCAACAGGGAGGCGGCTACACCTTC.

This clonotype was recorded many times. The rearrangement joins TRBV29-1 to TRBJ2-1, with 9 bases identical to TRBD2. The CDR3 contains 15 residues. Germline loops: CDR1 SQVTM, CDR2 ANQGSEA. Germline trimming cut 4 bases from V and 2 bases from J; bases unmatched to any gene: 6. DNA of the CDR3: TGCAGCGTTGGGAGCGGGAGGAGAACCTACAATGAGCAGTTCTTC. Its translation is CSVGSGRRTYNEQFF.

Many counts were recorded for this clonotype. The rearrangement joins TRBV29-1 to TRBJ2-1; 11 bases agree with TRBD2. This CDR3 has 20 amino acids. With V trimmed by 4 bases and J by 1 base, 18 bases remained unmatched. CDR1 SQVTM and CDR2 ANQGSEA come from the germline V gene. CDR3 bases: TGCAGCGTTGGACCACTAGCGGGAGCGTCGTGGATTAGGTCCTACAATGAGCAGTTCTTC. Translating it yields CSVGPLAGASWIRSYNEQFF.

V usage is TRBV20-1 and J usage is TRBJ2-5; 9 bases align to TRBD1. Germline-derived CDR1 and CDR2 are DFQATT and SNEGSKA (reference sequence). The V and J ends lost 6 bases and 3 bases, in that order; junction bases with no gene match: 11. The CDR3 sequence is 15 residues long. Written as DNA, the CDR3 is TGCAGTGCGCCCCCAGGGACAGGGTTTAAAGAGACCCAGTACTTC. Translated: CSAPPGTGFKETQYF.

In this sample, this clonotype turned up many times. This chain links TRBV7-2 with TRBJ2-1; D possibly uses TRBD1 or TRBD2 (5 bases each). CDR1 is SGHTA, CDR2 FQGNSA, per germline. The CDR3 covers 15 residues. V was trimmed by 2 bases and J by 7 bases, leaving 15 bases between them. The CDR3 DNA reads TGTGCCAGCAGCTTACCTAGAGGGGATATTAATGAGCAGTTCTTC. Its protein is CASSLPRGDINEQFF. The full variable domain, with the rest looked up from reference TRBV7-2 and TRBJ2-1, is GAGVSQSPSNKVTEKGKDVELRCDPISGHTALYWYRQSLGQGLEFLIYFQGNSAPDKSGLPSDRFSAERTGGSVSTLTIQRTQQEDSAVYLCASSLPRGDINEQFFGPGTRLTVL.

This clonotype was counted a few times. The CDR3 sequence is CASGGAFQRGNEQFF. CDR3 DNA sequence: TGCGCCAGCGGGGGGGCCTTTCAACGAGGGAATGAGCAGTTCTTC. The chain employs TRBV5-1 and TRBJ2-1, with D tentatively TRBD2 (7 bases). V lost 7 bases to trimming and J lost 7 bases, with 21 bases between them. Germline V gives CDR1 SGHRS, CDR2 YFSETQ. The CDR3 consists of 15 residues.

This clonotype occurred a few times. The chain has TRBV5-1 and TRBJ1-1; D is perhaps TRBD1 (5 bases). Germline lookup yields CDR1 SGHRS and CDR2 YFSETQ. The CDR3 runs to 20 residues. V was pared by 3 bases and J by 2 bases, with 29 bases between. The CDR3 sequence is CASSWHRGGEESNSNTEAFF. Here the CDR3 DNA reads TGCGCCAGCAGCTGGCACCGGGGGGGGGAGGAATCTAATTCAAACACTGAAGCTTTCTTT.

This clonotype was detected many times. The J gene is TRBJ2-4, the V gene TRBV2, with 9 bases identical to TRBD1. From germline, CDR1 is SNHLY and CDR2 FYNNEI. The CDR3 totals 13 residues. V shed 4 bases and J 5 bases; nucleotides not matched to a gene: 0. The CDR3 loop is CASSGTGENIQYF. CDR3 bases: TGTGCCAGCAGTGGGACAGGGGAAAACATTCAGTACTTC.

This clonotype was counted many times. The genes are TRBV5-5 and TRBJ1-1, with no clear D. The CDR3 runs 13 residues. Trimming pared 5 bases from V and 4 bases from J, leaving 12 bases between. CDR1 is SGHKS, CDR2 YYEKEE, per germline (reference sequence). CDR3 loop: CASRPDWGTEAFF. The CDR3 DNA reads as TGTGCCAGCAGACCCGACTGGGGCACTGAAGCTTTCTTT.

This clonotype was detected only a few times. The chain carries TRBV20-1 and TRBJ2-2; D gene ambiguous. Trimming took 6 bases from V and 1 from J, leaving 15 bases between them. The length of the CDR3 is 15 residues. CDR1 and CDR2 (germline): DFQATT, SNEGSKA (reference sequence). This CDR3 reads CSAARRRVNTGELFF. As DNA, the CDR3 is TGCAGTGCCGCCCGTAGGAGAGTGAACACCGGGGAGCTGTTTTTT.

This clonotype appeared many times. The rearrangement links TRBV5-1 to TRBJ2-3; D possibly matches TRBD1 or TRBD2 (5 bases each). The length of the CDR3 is 14 residues. V was trimmed by 0 bases and J by 4 bases, leaving 9 bases between them. The V gene's germline CDR1 is SGHRS and CDR2 YFSETQ. The CDR3 sequence is CASSLGGNADTQYF. In DNA, the CDR3 is TGCGCCAGCAGCTTGGGGGGGAACGCAGATACGCAGTATTTT.

There are a few counts of this clonotype. The chain uses TRBV6-1 and TRBJ2-5; TRBD1 agrees at 7 bases. With 6 bases clipped from V and 4 bases from J, the junction kept 5 bases outside the gene matches. The CDR3 covers 13 residues. From germline, CDR1 is MNHNS and CDR2 SASEGT. The CDR3 sequence is CASRRGQPETQYF. The CDR3 nucleotides read TGTGCCAGCAGACGGGGACAGCCAGAGACCCAGTACTTC.

This clonotype was seen repeatedly, ten times or more. The chain couples TRBV27 to TRBJ2-7; D not resolved. V was pared by 4 bases and J by 11 bases, with 12 bases between. The CDR3 contains 11 residues. Germline V gene lookup returns CDR1 MNHEY and CDR2 SMNVEV (reference sequence). The CDR3 region has the DNA TGTGCCAGCAGTTCGGCCTCCCGAGAGTACTTC. It is translated as CASSSASREYF.

This clonotype was counted at least ten times. V is TRBV5-6 and J is TRBJ2-7; TRBD1 or TRBD2 may be the D gene (6 bases each). Deletions cut 5 bases from V and 1 base from J, with 13 bases between. This CDR3 is 14 amino acids long. In germline, CDR1 is SGHDT, CDR2 YYEEEE. The DNA for the CDR3 is TGTGCCAGCAGTCCGGGAGACAGGTCCTACGAGCAGTACTTC. Translation: CASSPGDRSYEQYF.

The table lists this clonotype with many counts. V gene TRBV11-1 combines with J gene TRBJ2-1; perhaps TRBD2 as D (5 bases). The V gene lost 4 bases and the J gene lost 0 bases, with 19 bases spanning the gap. Germline V lookup: CDR1 SGHAT, CDR2 FQDESV (reference sequence). The CDR3 is 18 amino acids. CDR3 sequence: CASSSRDSVFGSYNEQFF. The CDR3 DNA follows: TGTGCCAGCAGCTCTCGGGATAGTGTGTTTGGCTCCTACAATGAGCAGTTCTTC.

This clonotype was found many times. The DNA for the CDR3 is TGTGCCAGCAGTTACAATACTGAGACCCAGTACTTC. As protein: CASSYNTETQYF. The genes are TRBV6-5 and TRBJ2-5; D unclear. Germline CDR1 MNHEY, CDR2 SVGAGI. V was cut by 2 bases and J by 5 bases, with 6 bases left in between. This CDR3 is built from 12 residues.

V gene TRBV12-3 or TRBV12-4 combines with J gene TRBJ1-2, with a tentative D call TRBD1 (5 bases). The CDR3 is made up of 16 amino acids. Trimming took off 3 bases at V and 8 bases at J, with 22 bases between the two ends. This CDR3 is CASSFWGEWPSRGYTF. CDR3 nucleotide sequence: TGTGCCAGCAGTTTTTGGGGCGAATGGCCGTCTCGCGGCTACACCTTC.

The chain is built from TRBV5-1 and TRBJ2-3; TRBD2 might be the D (6 bases). The V gene lost 4 bases and the J gene lost 3 bases, with 15 bases spanning the gap. The CDR3 contains 15 residues. The V gene's germline CDR1 is SGHRS and CDR2 YFSETQ. The DNA for the CDR3 is TGCGCCAGCAGCCTCGGGGGAGTGATGACAGATACGCAGTATTTT. Protein product: CASSLGGVMTDTQYF.

In the case of this clonotype: This could be a read error, since a much larger clone is one nucleotide away. The chain is built from TRBV12-3 or TRBV12-4 and TRBJ2-5; D not certain. V was trimmed by 3 bases and J by 7 bases, leaving 9 bases between them. The CDR3 spans 12 residues. The CDR3 here is CASSFDTMTQYF. CDR3 DNA sequence: TGTGCCAGCAGTTTTGATACAATGACCCAGTACTTC.

The chain carries TRBV7-2 and TRBJ2-1, with TRBD2 identical over 11 bases. V lost 4 bases and J lost 7; bases outside the gene matches: 6. Germline V gives CDR1 SGHTA, CDR2 FQGNSA. The CDR3 is made up of 15 amino acids. Written as DNA, the CDR3 is TGTGCCAGCAGCTCCCGACTAGCGGGAACGAATGAGCAGTTCTTC. Its protein product is CASSSRLAGTNEQFF.

This clonotype came up many times. V and J are TRBV12-3 or TRBV12-4 and TRBJ2-3, with D hard to call. CDR3 length: 13 amino acids. The V gene lost 6 bases and the J gene lost 2 bases, with 9 bases spanning the gap. The CDR3, as DNA: TGTGCCAGCAGCACCGGGTTCACAGATACGCAGTATTTT. Amino acids: CASSTGFTDTQYF.